This T cell receptor (beta chain) was retrieved from a study of shared clonotypes between healthy human individuals. Germline values: CDR1 SGHRS, CDR2 YFSETQ. Trimming took 8 bases from V and 10 from J, leaving 12 bases between them. The CDR3 sequence is 11 residues long. Only in-frame clones appear in the TCRdb table, and some are missing; sequencing was by immunoSEQ multiplex PCR. The sample includes 780,000 or so clones, over 60% seen only once; the top ten take less than 2%. Sequencing was carried out using memory CD4+ T cells sorted from blood. Subset here: CD45RA-negative fraction. The rearrangement uses TRBV5-1 and TRBJ2-2; D tentatively reads TRBD1 or TRBD2 (5 bases each). This TCR was sampled from a woman aged 25 to 45 in good health. As DNA, the CDR3 is TGCGCCAGTCAGGGACGTATGGAGCTGTTTTTT. It specifies CASQGRMELFF.